The present TCR beta chain was sequenced within a study of response to subunit inactivated influenza vaccine. Whole-study findings and limits: A suggestion made by the authors is that each seasonal influenza vaccination recruits few new T cells.

This clonotype was detected a few times. Its antigen is not identified. TCRdb passed the RT-PCR reads through MiXCR, listing each CDR3 protein once. The data hold some 520,000 distinct CDR3 sequences, with about 17% observed a single time. Germline CDR1 and CDR2: MNHNS and SASEGT. This CDR3 region has 16 residues. The junction had 12 bases not matched to a gene; V was cut back by 6 bases and J by 3 bases. This chain uses TRBV6-1 with TRBJ2-7; 9 bases are shared with TRBD1. The sample here was CD4+ T cells sorted from PBMCs, taken less than 30 months after vaccination. The clonotype originates from a man aged 50 to 69 who received an inactivated influenza vaccine. As DNA, the CDR3 is TGTGCCAGCAGCGATCCCTACCGGGACAGGGTCTACGAGCAGTACTTC. Protein product: CASSDPYRDRVYEQYF.